The 8 T cell receptor beta chains presented below share a single source sample, sequenced in a study of T cells in Graves' hyperthyroidism and ophthalmopathy (dated by TCRdb to between 2018 and 2021). The library was made by multiplex PCR. The sequencer was an Illumina HiSeq 2000. The TCR beta CDR3 regions were amplified from RNA transcripts. A first-round RT-PCR of the TCR CDR3 used the HTBI primer set with the Qiagen OneStep RT-PCR kit. TCRdb trimmed public reads at Q25 via fastp, called clones via MiXCR and kept in-frame beta chains. Each record represents a unique CDR3 protein, reported with the most common genes and DNA among its rows. The table for this sample lists 500,000 to 600,000 distinct CDR3 sequences; more than 45% of them were counted only once. The leading ten clones occupy under 20% of the sample. Source material: peripheral blood or thyroid tissue (not recorded which). These receptors all come from an adult woman with Graves' disease, either hyperthyroidism or ophthalmopathy (not recorded which).

This clonotype was seen only a few times. The chain carries TRBV7-9 and TRBJ1-1; D gene ambiguous. Per germline, CDR1 SEHNR and CDR2 FQNEAQ (reference sequence). This CDR3 region has 13 residues. V lost 5 bases to trimming and J lost 2 bases, with 9 bases between them. The CDR3 DNA reads TGTGCCAGCAGCCAGACCTCAAACACTGAAGCTTTCTTT. The encoded protein is CASSQTSNTEAFF. Based on the CDR3 plus reference TRBV7-9 and TRBJ1-1, the full variable domain is DTGVSQNPRHKITKRGQNVTFRCDPISEHNRLYWYRQTLGQGPEFLTYFQNEAQLEKSRLLSDRFSAERPKGSFSTLEIQRTEQGDSAMYLCASSQTSNTEAFFGQGTRLTVV.

The V gene is TRBV10-3, the J gene TRBJ1-1; TRBD1 is a possible D gene (6 bases). CDR1 and CDR2 (germline): ENHRY, SYGVKD. Trimming removed 0 bases from V and 3 bases from J, with 20 bases in between. This CDR3 has 18 residues. The chain's CDR3 is CAISESTEPYGQHTEAFF. For the CDR3, the DNA is TGTGCCATCAGTGAGTCGACAGAACCCTATGGACAGCACACTGAAGCTTTCTTT.

The chain uses TRBV2 and TRBJ2-7; D is ambiguous. The germline V gene has CDR1 SNHLY and CDR2 FYNNEI. Between the trimmed V and J ends, which lost 6 bases and 5 bases, there was a span of 17 bases. This CDR3 is built from 14 residues. The CDR3 region is CASSLSSTWDEQYF. CDR3 in DNA: TGTGCCAGCAGCCTATCCTCTACGTGGGACGAGCAGTACTTC. The full variable domain, rest sourced from reference TRBV2 and TRBJ2-7, is EPEVTQTPSHQVTQMGQEVILRCVPISNHLYFYWYRQILGQKVEFLVSFYNNEISEKSEIFDDQFSVERPDGSNFTLKIRSTKLEDSAMYFCASSLSSTWDEQYFGPGTRLTVT.

The chain carries TRBV19 and TRBJ2-6; unclear D gene. Germline CDR1 and CDR2: LNHDA and SQIVND (reference sequence). This CDR3 has 15 amino acids. The V end lost 6 bases, the J end lost 1 base, and 10 bases lay between the germline ends. CDR3 in amino acids: CASSPWASGANVLTF. The CDR3, as DNA: TGTGCCAGTAGCCCTTGGGCTTCTGGGGCCAACGTCCTGACTTTC.

The sample holds many counts of this clonotype. Written as DNA, the CDR3 is TGTGCCAGCAGCTCCCGTTATGGGGAAACGGGCTCCTACGAGCAGTACTTC. It codes for CASSSRYGETGSYEQYF. This chain links TRBV7-9 with TRBJ2-7; the D is unclear. Germline CDR1 reads SEHNR; CDR2 reads FQNEAQ (reference sequence). Trimming shortened V by 4 bases and J by 0 bases, and 19 bases separated the two germline ends. This CDR3 has 17 residues.

The chain couples TRBV7-9 to TRBJ1-4; D is uncertain. This CDR3 contains 12 residues. Trimming stripped 4 bases from V and 4 bases from J, with 4 bases between. Per the germline V gene, CDR1 is SEHNR and CDR2 is FQNEAQ (reference sequence). Here the CDR3 reads CASSSVNEKLFF. The DNA for the CDR3 is TGTGCCAGCAGCTCGGTTAATGAAAAACTGTTTTTT.

V and J are TRBV20-1 and TRBJ1-1; possible D gene TRBD1, 6 bases. The CDR3 is 13 amino acids. Germline assignment: CDR1 DFQATT and CDR2 SNEGSKA (reference sequence). V lost 6 bases and J lost 0, with 11 bases in between. CDR3 residues: CSATRGVNTEAFF. Here the CDR3 DNA reads TGCAGTGCAACCAGGGGAGTGAACACTGAAGCTTTCTTT.

The chain uses TRBV7-8 and TRBJ1-3; D possibly corresponds to TRBD1 (6 bases). The CDR3 is 14 residues long. Trimming pared 4 bases from V and 0 bases from J, leaving 7 bases between. Germline V gene sequence: CDR1 SGHVS, CDR2 FQNEAQ. CDR3 in DNA: TGTGCCAGCAGCTGGACAGTCTCTGGAAACACCATATATTTT. Translation: CASSWTVSGNTIYF.